This is a list of T cell receptor beta chains from one sample in a study of brain T cells in children with intractable seizures. Profiled with immunoSEQ multiplex PCR; TCRdb holds only in-frame clones, not every one. The table includes 110,000 or so clones, 85% to 95% detected once. This specimen was peripheral blood, taken at surgery. These TCRs come from a boy under two years old with hemimegalencephaly and intractable seizures. Both conserved end residues are part of each CDR3. The D gene is left open where the match is weak. Size is omitted from some rows. Given values are once, few, many or a class for expanded clones.

TRBV28	-	TRBJ1-5	-	TGTGCCAGCAGCATGACAGAAAAGGGGCAGCCCCAGCATTTT	CASSMTEKGQPQHF
TRBV24-1	TRBD2	TRBJ2-1	-	TGTGCCACCAGTGACCCTAGCGGGAGGCACAATGAGCAGTTCTTC	CATSDPSGRHNEQFF
TRBV4-1	TRBD1	TRBJ1-5	-	TGCGCCAGCAGCCAAGAGGGGACAGAAAGCAATCAGCCCCAGCATTTT	CASSQEGTESNQPQHF
TRBV10-3	-	TRBJ1-2	once	TGTGCCATCAGTGAAGGCACAACTAACTATGGCTACACCTTC	CAISEGTTNYGYTF
TRBV10-3	-	TRBJ2-7	once	TGTGCCATCGGCTCTATTCGGAGGGCTAGCTACGAGCAGTACTTC	CAIGSIRRASYEQYF
TRBV12-3/TRBV12-4	-	TRBJ1-2	-	TGTGCCAGCAGTTTCTCAGGTGGCTACACCTTC	CASSFSGGYTF
TRBV30	-	TRBJ1-2	-	TGTGCCTGGAGTGTACCGGGACGTTGGGGCTACACCTTC	CAWSVPGRWGYTF
TRBV2	TRBD2	TRBJ2-4	-	TGTGCCAGCAGGCCGGGACTAGCGGGAGAAGGGCCAGCCAAAAACATTCAGTACTTC	CASRPGLAGEGPAKNIQYF
TRBV19	-	TRBJ1-4	-	TGTGCCAGTAGTATAACAGGGCCTAAGAATGAAAAACTGTTTTTT	CASSITGPKNEKLFF
TRBV27	TRBD1	TRBJ1-6	-	TGTGCCAGCAGTTTATACCGACAGGGGGACTCCTATAATTCACCCCTCCACTTT	CASSLYRQGDSYNSPLHF
TRBV9	TRBD2	TRBJ2-7	-	TGTGCCAGCAGCGTAGGACTAGCGAGCTCCTACGAGCAGTACTTC	CASSVGLASSYEQYF
TRBV11-1	-	TRBJ1-5	-	TGTGCCAGCAGCCTCGGGGGGGATCAGCCCCAGCATTTT	CASSLGGDQPQHF
TRBV7-9	-	TRBJ2-7	-	TGTGCCAGCAGCTTAGGTTGGGTGGGCGGGACCCCCTACGAGCAGTACTTC	CASSLGWVGGTPYEQYF
TRBV6-5	-	TRBJ1-1	-	TGTGCCAGCAGTTACTCCCTGATGAACACTGAAGCTTTCTTT	CASSYSLMNTEAFF
TRBV9	-	TRBJ1-2	-	TGTGCCAGCAGCGGTGTTTCCTCCTATGGCTACACCTTC	CASSGVSSYGYTF
TRBV18	-	TRBJ2-5	-	TGTGCCAGCTCACCTCTATCGGCCCTCCAAGAGACCCAGTACTTC	CASSPLSALQETQYF
TRBV20-1	-	TRBJ2-1	-	TGCAGTGCTAGTCTTTTTAACAATGAGCAGTTCTTC	CSASLFNNEQFF
TRBV28	-	TRBJ1-6	-	TGTGCCAGCAGTTTAAGTCCTTCACCCCTCCACTTT	CASSLSPSPLHF
TRBV27	TRBD1	TRBJ2-7	-	TGTGCCAGCAGCTATACAGGGGAACCGGGGGAGCAGTACTTC	CASSYTGEPGEQYF
TRBV2	TRBD2	TRBJ2-1	-	TGTGCCAGCAGGCCGACTAGCGGTGAGCTTTACAATGAGCAGTTCTTC	CASRPTSGELYNEQFF
TRBV5-1	-	TRBJ1-1	-	TGCGCCAGCAGCTCCACGGGTCTCATGAACACTGAAGCTTTCTTT	CASSSTGLMNTEAFF
TRBV4-2	-	TRBJ1-1	once	TGTGCCAGCAGCCAAGACAGGGACACTGAAGCTTTCTTT	CASSQDRDTEAFF